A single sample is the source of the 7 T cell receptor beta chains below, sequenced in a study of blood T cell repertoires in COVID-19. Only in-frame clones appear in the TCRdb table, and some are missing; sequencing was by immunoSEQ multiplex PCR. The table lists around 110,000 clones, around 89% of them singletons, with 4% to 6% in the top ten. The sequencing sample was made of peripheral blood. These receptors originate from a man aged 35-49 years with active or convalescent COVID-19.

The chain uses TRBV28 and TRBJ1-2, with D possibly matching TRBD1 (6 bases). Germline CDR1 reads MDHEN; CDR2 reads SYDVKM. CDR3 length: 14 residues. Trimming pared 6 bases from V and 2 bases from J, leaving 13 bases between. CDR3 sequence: CASSTGGRNYGYTF. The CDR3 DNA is TGTGCCAGCAGCACCGGGGGGCGCAACTATGGCTACACCTTC.

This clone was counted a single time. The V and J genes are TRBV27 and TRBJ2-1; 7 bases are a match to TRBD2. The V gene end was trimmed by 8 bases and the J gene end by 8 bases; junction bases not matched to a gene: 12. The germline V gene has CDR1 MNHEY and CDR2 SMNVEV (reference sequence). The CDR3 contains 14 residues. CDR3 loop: CASSSGREFYEQFF. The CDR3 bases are TGTGCCAGCTCATCGGGGCGGGAGTTCTATGAGCAGTTCTTC.

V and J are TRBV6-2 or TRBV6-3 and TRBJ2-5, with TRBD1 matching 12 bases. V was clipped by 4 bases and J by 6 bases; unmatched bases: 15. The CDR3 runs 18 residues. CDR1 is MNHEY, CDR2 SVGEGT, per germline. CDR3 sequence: CASSWGEPGQGARKTQYF. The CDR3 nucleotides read TGTGCCAGCAGTTGGGGGGAACCGGGACAGGGGGCGAGAAAGACCCAGTACTTC.

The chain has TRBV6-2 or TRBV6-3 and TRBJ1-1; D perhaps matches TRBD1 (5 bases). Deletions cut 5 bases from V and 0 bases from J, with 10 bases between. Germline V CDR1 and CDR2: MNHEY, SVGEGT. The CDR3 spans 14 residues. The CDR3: CASSQGAMNTEAFF. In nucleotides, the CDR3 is TGTGCCAGCAGTCAGGGTGCCATGAACACTGAAGCTTTCTTT.

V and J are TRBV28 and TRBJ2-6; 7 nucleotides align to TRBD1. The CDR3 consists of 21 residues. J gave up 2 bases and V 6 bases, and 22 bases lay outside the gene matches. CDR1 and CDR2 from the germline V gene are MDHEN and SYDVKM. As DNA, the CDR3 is TGTGCCAGCAGCCGTACCTTCACGTGGACAGGTCTCCCAACTGGGGCCAACGTCCTGACTTTC. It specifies CASSRTFTWTGLPTGANVLTF.

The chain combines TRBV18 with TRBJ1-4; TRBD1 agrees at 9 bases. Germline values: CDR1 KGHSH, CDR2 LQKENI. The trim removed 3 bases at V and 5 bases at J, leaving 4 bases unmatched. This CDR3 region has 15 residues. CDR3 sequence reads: CASSPYGTGNEKLFF. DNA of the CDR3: TGTGCCAGCTCACCGTACGGGACAGGGAATGAAAAACTGTTTTTT.

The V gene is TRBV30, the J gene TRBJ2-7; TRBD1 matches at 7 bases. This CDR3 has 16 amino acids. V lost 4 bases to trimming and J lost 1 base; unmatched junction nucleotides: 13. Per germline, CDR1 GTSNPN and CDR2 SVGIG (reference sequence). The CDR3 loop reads CAWNSGMTGRSYEQYF. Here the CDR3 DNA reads TGTGCCTGGAACTCTGGTATGACAGGGCGGTCCTACGAGCAGTACTTC.